Following are 27 T cell receptor beta chains from one sample sequenced in a study of blood T cell repertoires in COVID-19. Assay: immunoSEQ multiplex PCR; the TCRdb copy retains only in-frame clones and omits some. The sample includes about 150,000 clones, 90% of them seen just once. The specimen sequenced was peripheral blood. The receptors derive from a man aged 45 to 65 with acute or convalescent COVID-19.

J is TRBJ2-7 and V is TRBV3-1 (or the pseudogene TRBV3-2); D remains unclear. Per germline, CDR1 LGHDT and CDR2 YNNKEL (reference sequence). This CDR3 contains 12 residues. Deletions cut 4 bases from V and 7 bases from J, with 11 bases between. The CDR3 DNA reads TGTGCCAGCAGCCTACAGAACCGGGAGCAGTACTTC. Translated, it gives CASSLQNREQYF.

This sequence joins TRBV20-1 and TRBJ1-2; D not certain. Germline CDR1 reads DFQATT; CDR2 reads SNEGSKA (reference sequence). The ends were cut back, 3 bases at V and 8 bases at J, with 13 bases in the middle. The CDR3 has 12 residues. The CDR3 loop is CSASWSIIGYTF. CDR3 DNA: TGCAGTGCTAGTTGGAGTATCATCGGCTACACCTTC.

The rearrangement joins TRBV18 to TRBJ2-3; D not resolved. Trimming stripped 3 bases from V and 6 bases from J, with 4 bases between. The CDR3 runs to 11 residues. Germline V lookup: CDR1 KGHSH, CDR2 LQKENI. The chain's CDR3 is CASSPSDTQYF. CDR3 in DNA: TGTGCCAGCTCACCGTCGGATACGCAGTATTTT. Together with reference TRBV18 and TRBJ2-3, the CDR3 gives the full variable domain: NAGVMQNPRHLVRRRGQEARLRCSPMKGHSHVYWYRQLPEEGLKFMVYLQKENIIDESGMPKERFSAEFPKEGPSILRIQQVVRGDSAAYFCASSPSDTQYFGPGTRLTVL.

This chain connects TRBV15 to TRBJ2-3; D might be TRBD1 (6 bases). Germline CDR1 is LNHNV and CDR2 is YYDKDF (reference sequence). V lost 3 bases to trimming and J lost 0 bases, with 16 bases between them. CDR3 length: 17 amino acids. The CDR3 nucleotides are TGTGCCACCAGCAGCCCAACTCGAAGGGGGAGCACAGATACGCAGTATTTT. It specifies CATSSPTRRGSTDTQYF.

This rearrangement joins TRBV27 to TRBJ2-3; 13 bases are shared with TRBD2. V shed 5 bases, J shed 8 bases, and the junction held 10 bases outside the gene matches. The CDR3 contains 16 residues. Germline V gene data show CDR1 as MNHEY and CDR2 as SMNVEV (reference sequence). The CDR3 sequence is CASSKGLAGKSATQYF. For the CDR3, the DNA is TGTGCCAGCAGTAAGGGACTAGCGGGAAAATCAGCTACGCAGTATTTT.

V usage is TRBV2 and J usage is TRBJ2-2; a possible D gene is TRBD2 (6 bases). The CDR3 covers 16 residues. Germline CDR1 reads SNHLY; CDR2 reads FYNNEI. V was shortened by 6 bases and J by 4 bases, with 18 bases between the two germline ends. CDR3 amino acids: CASRPRTAGTTGELFF. CDR3 nucleotides: TGTGCCAGCAGACCCCGCACGGCGGGGACCACCGGGGAGCTGTTTTTT.

The chain carries TRBV7-6 and TRBJ2-1, with TRBD2 matching 13 bases. V lost 5 bases to trimming and J lost 1 base; unmatched junction nucleotides: 11. CDR1 SGHVS and CDR2 FNYEAQ come from the germline V gene. CDR3 size: 19 residues. The DNA for the CDR3 is TGTGCCAGCAGCCCAGGACTAGCGGGGGACTGGGGGTCCTACAATGAGCAGTTCTTC. Protein sequence: CASSPGLAGDWGSYNEQFF. Full variable domain (outside the CDR3, taken from reference TRBV7-6 and TRBJ2-1): GAGVSQSPRYKVTKRGQDVALRCDPISGHVSLYWYRQALGQGPEFLTYFNYEAQQDKSGLPNDRFSAERPEGSISTLTIQRTEQRDSAMYRCASSPGLAGDWGSYNEQFFGPGTRLTVL.

The gene calls are TRBV11-2 and TRBJ2-5; a possible D gene is TRBD2 (6 bases). V shed 0 bases and J shed 1 base, with 9 bases lying between them. CDR3 length equals 15 residues. Germline V gene data show CDR1 as SGHAT and CDR2 as FQNNGV. The CDR3 DNA reads as TGTGCCAGCAGCTTAGATTGGGGGGTCCAAGAGACCCAGTACTTC. Its protein is CASSLDWGVQETQYF. Full variable domain (remainder filled in from reference TRBV11-2 and TRBJ2-5): EAGVAQSPRYKIIEKRQSVAFWCNPISGHATLYWYQQILGQGPKLLIQFQNNGVVDDSQLPKDRFSAERLKGVDSTLKIQPAKLEDSAVYLCASSLDWGVQETQYFGPGTRLLVL.

The rearrangement joins TRBV27 to TRBJ2-3; D perhaps matches TRBD2 (5 bases). V was cut by 6 bases and J by 5 bases, with 15 bases left in between. The V gene's germline CDR1 is MNHEY and CDR2 SMNVEV (reference sequence). This CDR3 contains 14 residues. In nucleotides, the CDR3 is TGTGCCAGCAGGCCGCTGGGGAGCGGAGATACGCAGTATTTT. This sequence encodes CASRPLGSGDTQYF.

This clone was detected only once. The chain uses TRBV7-9 and TRBJ1-5; tentative D call: TRBD1 (5 bases). The CDR3 loop spans 12 amino acids. Germline-derived CDR1 and CDR2 are SEHNR and FQNEAQ (reference sequence). Trimming pared 1 base from V and 7 bases from J, leaving 5 bases between. CDR3 in amino acids: CASSLGGQPQHF. The CDR3 DNA reads as TGTGCCAGCAGCTTAGGGGGCCAGCCCCAGCATTTT. Using reference TRBV7-9 and TRBJ1-5 for the parts outside the CDR3, the full variable domain is DTGVSQNPRHKITKRGQNVTFRCDPISEHNRLYWYRQTLGQGPEFLTYFQNEAQLEKSRLLSDRFSAERPKGSFSTLEIQRTEQGDSAMYLCASSLGGQPQHFGDGTRLSIL.

The chain uses TRBV6-6 and TRBJ1-5, with 7 positions matching TRBD1. CDR1 MNHNY and CDR2 SVGAGI come from the germline V gene (reference sequence). The length of the CDR3 is 14 residues. After removal of 9 bases from V and 2 bases from J, the junction contained 7 bases not matched to a gene. CDR3 nucleotide sequence: TGTGCCAGTTGGGGGGACAGTCGCAATCAGCCCCAGCATTTT. As protein: CASWGDSRNQPQHF.

This chain joins TRBV7-2 and TRBJ2-7, with D maybe TRBD2 (6 bases). The CDR3 totals 15 residues. Germline V gene lookup returns CDR1 SGHTA and CDR2 FQGNSA. Deletions cut 1 base from V and 6 bases from J, with 16 bases between. The chain's CDR3 is CASSLEVAGNSEQYF. The CDR3 DNA reads TGTGCCAGCAGCTTAGAGGTTGCGGGAAATTCCGAGCAGTACTTC. Complete variable domain (other parts from reference TRBV7-2 and TRBJ2-7): GAGVSQSPSNKVTEKGKDVELRCDPISGHTALYWYRQSLGQGLEFLIYFQGNSAPDKSGLPSDRFSAERTGGSVSTLTIQRTQQEDSAVYLCASSLEVAGNSEQYFGPGTRLTVT.

This chain connects TRBV29-1 to TRBJ2-3, with a tentative D call TRBD2 (6 bases). Germline V gene sequence: CDR1 SQVTM, CDR2 ANQGSEA. This CDR3 has 15 amino acids. Between the trimmed V and J ends, which lost 6 bases and 0 bases, there was a span of 16 bases. The CDR3 region has the DNA TGCAGCGTGGTCCGGACGGGAGCGAGCACAGATACGCAGTATTTT. Residues: CSVVRTGASTDTQYF.

The V call is TRBV30, the J call TRBJ2-1, with 10 bases aligning to TRBD2. The CDR3 totals 14 residues. From germline, CDR1 is GTSNPN and CDR2 SVGIG (reference sequence). Trimming took 6 bases from V and 9 from J; bases not matched to a gene: 11. This CDR3 reads CACPSGSVTLEQFF. CDR3 nucleotide sequence: TGTGCCTGCCCTAGCGGGAGCGTTACGCTTGAGCAGTTCTTC.

This clone came up once. The chain is built from TRBV19 and TRBJ1-1; possible D gene TRBD1, 5 bases. The CDR3 has 15 amino acids. The V end lost 4 bases, the J end lost 6 bases, and 18 bases lay between the germline ends. Germline lookup yields CDR1 LNHDA and CDR2 SQIVND (reference sequence). The CDR3 here is CASSTSTLGGAEAFF. DNA of the CDR3: TGTGCCAGTAGTACCTCGACCCTGGGAGGGGCTGAAGCTTTCTTT.

V is TRBV19 and J is TRBJ2-2, with TRBD2 identical over 10 bases. CDR1 LNHDA and CDR2 SQIVND come from the germline V gene (reference sequence). J gave up 0 bases and V 6 bases, and 1 base lay outside the gene matches. The CDR3 totals 15 residues. The chain's CDR3 is CASSLAGANTGELFF. The DNA for the CDR3 is TGTGCCAGTAGCCTAGCGGGGGCGAACACCGGGGAGCTGTTTTTT.

This clone came up a few times. This chain connects TRBV7-2 to TRBJ2-1; TRBD1 aligns across 7 bases. This CDR3 has 15 amino acids. Germline CDR1 is SGHTA and CDR2 is FQGNSA. Losses at the gene ends were 5 bases for V and 1 base for J; bases not matched to a gene: 5. CDR3 sequence: CASSTGVPSYNEQFF. CDR3 sequence (DNA): TGTGCCAGCAGCACAGGGGTACCTTCCTACAATGAGCAGTTCTTC.

The chain has TRBV5-6 and TRBJ2-6; D uncertain. The germline gives CDR1 SGHDT, CDR2 YYEEEE. V lost 5 bases, J lost 0 bases, and 6 bases lay in between. The CDR3 covers 14 residues. CDR3 sequence: CASSSVSGANVLTF. The CDR3 DNA is TGTGCCAGCAGTTCGGTCTCTGGGGCCAACGTCCTGACTTTC.

The V and J genes are TRBV7-8 and TRBJ1-5; D gene unclear. The CDR3 has 13 residues. Germline CDR1 SGHVS, CDR2 FQNEAQ. The V end was cut by 6 bases, the J end by 0 bases, with 6 bases between. The CDR3 nucleotides are TGTGCCAGCAGAAAGAGTAGCAATCAGCCCCAGCATTTT. It is translated as CASRKSSNQPQHF.

V gene TRBV6-2 or TRBV6-3 combines with J gene TRBJ1-6; 8 nucleotides line up with TRBD1. Germline V gene lookup returns CDR1 MNHEY and CDR2 SVGEGT. This CDR3 has 15 residues. V lost 0 bases and J lost 13; bases outside the gene matches: 8. The CDR3 region is CASSYSMTGDTPLHF. The CDR3 coding sequence is TGTGCCAGCAGTTACTCGATGACAGGGGATACGCCCCTCCACTTT.

The genes are TRBV6-4 and TRBJ1-1; D call uncertain. The germline CDR1 and CDR2 sequences are MRHNA and SNTAGT. The CDR3 extends over 13 amino acids. Trimming left V 6 bases short and J 0 bases short, with 8 bases between. CDR3: CASSEQVNTEAFF. The CDR3 nucleotides are TGTGCCAGCAGCGAACAAGTGAACACTGAAGCTTTCTTT.

The CDR3 loop is CAIRRYNEQFF. CDR3 DNA: TGTGCCATCCGCAGGTACAATGAGCAGTTCTTC. The rearrangement joins TRBV6-6 to TRBJ2-1; D is undetermined. CDR1 is MNHNY and CDR2 is SVGAGI in the germline V gene (reference sequence). CDR3 size: 11 residues. Trimming cost V 10 bases and J 4 bases, with 8 bases left between them.

The chain has TRBV9 and TRBJ2-7; D is perhaps TRBD2 (7 bases). CDR3 size: 15 residues. The V and J ends lost 4 bases and 7 bases respectively, with 21 bases between them. In germline, CDR1 is SGDLS, CDR2 YYNGEE. The chain's CDR3 is CASSLRGGFEWEQYV. The CDR3 DNA sequence: TGTGCCAGCAGCCTCCGCGGGGGCTTCGAGTGGGAGCAGTACGTC.

The chain combines TRBV7-2 with TRBJ2-7, with 7 bases aligning to TRBD2. The CDR3 length is 16 residues. The germline V gene encodes CDR1 SGHTA and CDR2 FQGNSA. With 1 base clipped from V and 1 base from J, the junction kept 7 bases outside the gene matches. CDR3 coding DNA: TGTGCCAGCAGCTTAGACTTCGGCGGGAGTTCCTACGAGCAGTACTTC. Translated, it gives CASSLDFGGSSYEQYF. Full variable domain (remainder filled in from reference TRBV7-2 and TRBJ2-7): GAGVSQSPSNKVTEKGKDVELRCDPISGHTALYWYRQSLGQGLEFLIYFQGNSAPDKSGLPSDRFSAERTGGSVSTLTIQRTQQEDSAVYLCASSLDFGGSSYEQYFGPGTRLTVT.

The V and J genes are TRBV3-1 (or the pseudogene TRBV3-2) and TRBJ1-2, with TRBD1 matching over 7 bases. Trimming at V came to 4 bases and at J to 8 bases, leaving 7 bases not matched to a gene. This CDR3 region has 13 residues. The germline CDR1 and CDR2 sequences are LGHDT and YNNKEL (reference sequence). CDR3 bases: TGTGCCAGCAGCCGAACCGAGGGGGCCGGCTACACCTTC. Translation gives CASSRTEGAGYTF.

The V call is TRBV19, the J call TRBJ1-1; TRBD1 aligns across 8 bases. The CDR3 runs to 13 residues. Germline V gene data show CDR1 as LNHDA and CDR2 as SQIVND (reference sequence). V was pared by 9 bases and J by 1 base, with 4 bases of the junction left unmatched. The CDR3 reads CASKTGENTEAFF. In nucleotides, the CDR3 is TGTGCCAGCAAGACAGGGGAGAACACTGAAGCTTTCTTT.

The chain employs TRBV5-6 and TRBJ2-2; 13 positions agree with TRBD2. The CDR3 is 17 residues long. CDR1 is SGHDT and CDR2 is YYEEEE in the germline V gene. V shed 3 bases and J 0 bases; nucleotides not matched to a gene: 2. The CDR3 DNA reads as TGTGCCAGCAGCTGGGGACTAGCGGGGTCGAACACCGGGGAGCTGTTTTTT. Its protein product is CASSWGLAGSNTGELFF.